The T cell receptor (beta chain) under discussion was sequenced for a study of cytotoxic CD8 clonotypes in ibrutinib-treated CLL. Looking at the study overall: Samples had a mean of approximately 260,000 productive templates and some 94,000 productive rearrangements.

TCRdb's table, derived via immunoSEQ multiplex PCR, lists solely in-frame clones and lacks some. The sample lists some 130,000 clones; less than 95% were seen once. V lost 3 bases to trimming and J lost 3 bases, with 16 bases between them. The germline V gene encodes CDR1 SGHKS and CDR2 YYEKEE (reference sequence). The CDR3 is 16 amino acids. This clone was seen only once. The chain joins TRBV5-5 to TRBJ2-1; D is uncertain. The sequence derives from a human donor with chronic lymphocytic leukemia. This specimen consisted of PBMCs, obtained after 12 months of ibrutinib treatment. The CDR3 region is CASSWTDGLFYNEQFF. Written as DNA, the CDR3 is TGTGCCAGCAGCTGGACCGACGGGCTCTTCTACAATGAGCAGTTCTTC.